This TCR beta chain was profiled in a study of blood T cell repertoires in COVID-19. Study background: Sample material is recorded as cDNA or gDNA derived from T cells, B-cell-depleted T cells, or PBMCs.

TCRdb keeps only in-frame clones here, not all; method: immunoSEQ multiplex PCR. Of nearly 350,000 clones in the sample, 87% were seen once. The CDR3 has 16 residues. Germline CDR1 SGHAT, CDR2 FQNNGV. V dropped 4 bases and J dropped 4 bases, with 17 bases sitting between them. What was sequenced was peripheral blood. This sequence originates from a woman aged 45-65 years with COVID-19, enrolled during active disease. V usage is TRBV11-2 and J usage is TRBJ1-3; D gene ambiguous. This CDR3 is CASSSSPAGSGNTIYF. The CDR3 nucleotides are TGTGCCAGCAGCTCCTCTCCCGCAGGTTCGGGAAACACCATATATTTT.